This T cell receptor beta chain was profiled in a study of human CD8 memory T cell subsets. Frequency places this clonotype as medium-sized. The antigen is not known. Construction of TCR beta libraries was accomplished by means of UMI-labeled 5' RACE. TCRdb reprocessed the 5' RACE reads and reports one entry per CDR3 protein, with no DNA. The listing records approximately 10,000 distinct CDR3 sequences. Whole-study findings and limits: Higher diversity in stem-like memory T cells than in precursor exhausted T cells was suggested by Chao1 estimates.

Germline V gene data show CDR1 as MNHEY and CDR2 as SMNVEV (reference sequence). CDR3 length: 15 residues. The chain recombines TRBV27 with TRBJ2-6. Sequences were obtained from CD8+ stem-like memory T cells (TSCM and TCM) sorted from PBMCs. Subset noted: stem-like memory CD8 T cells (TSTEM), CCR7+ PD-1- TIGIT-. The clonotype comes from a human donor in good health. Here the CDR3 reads CASRTPGYGANVLTF.